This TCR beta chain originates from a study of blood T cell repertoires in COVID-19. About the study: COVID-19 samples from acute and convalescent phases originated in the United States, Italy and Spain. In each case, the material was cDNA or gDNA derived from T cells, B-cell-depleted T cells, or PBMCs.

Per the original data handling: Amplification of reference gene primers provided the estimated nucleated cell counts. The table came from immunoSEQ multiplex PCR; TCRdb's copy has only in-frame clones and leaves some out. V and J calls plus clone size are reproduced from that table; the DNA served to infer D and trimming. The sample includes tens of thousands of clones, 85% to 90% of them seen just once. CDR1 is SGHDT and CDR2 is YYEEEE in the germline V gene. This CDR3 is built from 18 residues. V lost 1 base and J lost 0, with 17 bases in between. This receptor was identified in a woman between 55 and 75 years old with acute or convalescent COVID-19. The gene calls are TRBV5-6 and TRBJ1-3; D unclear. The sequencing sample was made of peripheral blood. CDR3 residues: CASSLTWSGSFSGNTIYF. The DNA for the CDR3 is TGTGCCAGCAGCTTGACCTGGTCGGGAAGCTTCTCTGGAAACACCATATATTTT.